The 17 T cell receptor beta chains in this list originate from one sample, sequenced in a study of long-term antiretroviral therapy in people with HIV. They ran version v3.0 of the immunoSEQ assay at survey level. Method: immunoSEQ multiplex PCR; TCRdb's copy keeps in-frame clones and lacks some. The sample lists about 39,000 clones; around 85% were seen once. Here the sequenced sample was unsorted PBMCs, taken 3.1 years after starting antiretroviral therapy. The source of these receptors is a woman aged 50 to 60 with HIV.

This clone was seen a few times. This chain joins TRBV25-1 and TRBJ1-5; 7 bases are shared with TRBD1. The CDR3 totals 13 residues. Germline values: CDR1 MGHDK, CDR2 SYGVNS. Trimming cost V 11 bases and J 7 bases; bases outside gene matches: 11. In nucleotides, the CDR3 is TGTGCCGCGGGAGGAGGGGGCGGACAGCCCCAGCATTTT. It is translated as CAAGGGGGQPQHF.

The table lists this clone with a count of one. The rearrangement uses TRBV16 and TRBJ2-1; 13 positions match TRBD2. Germline-derived CDR1 and CDR2 are KGHSY and FQNENV. Trimming removed 3 bases from V and 7 bases from J; junction bases left unmatched: 6. This CDR3 is 16 amino acids long. The CDR3 spells CASSQTGTSGVNEQFF. DNA for the CDR3: TGTGCCAGCAGCCAGACCGGGACTAGCGGGGTGAATGAGCAGTTCTTC.

The J gene is TRBJ2-5, the V gene TRBV5-4; D gene ambiguous. Trimming shortened V by 0 bases and J by 3 bases, and 12 bases separated the two germline ends. The CDR3 contains 15 residues. Germline V gene lookup returns CDR1 SGHNT and CDR2 YYREEE (reference sequence). CDR3 sequence reads: CASSLGSTTKETQYF. For the CDR3, the DNA is TGTGCCAGCAGCTTGGGGTCCACGACAAAAGAGACCCAGTACTTC. Combining the CDR3 with reference TRBV5-4 and TRBJ2-5 gives the whole variable domain ETGVTQSPTHLIKTRGQQVTLRCSSQSGHNTVSWYQQALGQGPQFIFQYYREEENGRGNFPPRFSGLQFPNYSSELNVNALELDDSALYLCASSLGSTTKETQYFGPGTRLLVL.

CDR3 sequence: CATSRPTTQGGETQYF. CDR3 DNA sequence: TGTGCCACCAGCAGACCTACCACCCAGGGAGGGGAGACCCAGTACTTC. The chain uses TRBV15 and TRBJ2-5; 7 nucleotides line up with TRBD2. Losses at the gene ends were 2 bases for V and 5 bases for J; bases not matched to a gene: 11. The CDR3 covers 16 residues. The germline V gene has CDR1 LNHNV and CDR2 YYDKDF (reference sequence).

This chain connects TRBV20-1 to TRBJ1-1; D remains unclear. The CDR3 runs 11 residues. Trimming pared 4 bases from V and 3 bases from J, leaving 6 bases between. Germline V gene lookup returns CDR1 DFQATT and CDR2 SNEGSKA (reference sequence). This CDR3 reads CSAILYTEAFF. The DNA of the CDR3 is TGCAGTGCTATCCTTTACACTGAAGCTTTCTTT.

V gene TRBV5-1 combines with J gene TRBJ2-6, with a tentative D call TRBD2 (5 bases). The CDR3 spans 15 residues. Germline CDR1 is SGHRS and CDR2 is YFSETQ. The V gene lost 3 bases and the J gene lost 1 base, with 8 bases spanning the gap. The CDR3 DNA follows: TGCGCCAGCAGCTCTCGCGGGTCTGGGGCCAACGTCCTGACTTTC. This encodes CASSSRGSGANVLTF.

The chain combines TRBV6-5 with TRBJ1-1; D gene ambiguous. The CDR3 is 12 amino acids. With 0 bases removed from V and 8 bases from J, the gap between germline ends came to 7 bases. Germline V CDR1 and CDR2: MNHEY, SVGAGI. CDR3 sequence: CASSYSRSEAFF. CDR3 DNA: TGTGCCAGCAGTTACTCGCGATCCGAAGCTTTCTTT.

The genes are TRBV11-2 and TRBJ1-2; D not certain. The CDR3 runs to 13 residues. V was trimmed by 0 bases and J by 7 bases, leaving 9 bases between them. CDR1 is SGHAT, CDR2 FQNNGV, per germline. CDR3: CASSLERLSGYTF. The CDR3, as DNA: TGTGCCAGCAGCTTAGAAAGGCTTTCTGGCTACACCTTC.

The V gene is TRBV5-4, the J gene TRBJ2-5, with TRBD2 matching over 12 bases. The CDR3 has 16 residues. CDR1 and CDR2 (germline): SGHNT, YYREEE (reference sequence). V lost 3 bases, J lost 6 bases, and 9 bases stayed unmatched. CDR3 bases: TGTGCCAGCAGCTCAGGACTAGCGGGGCCTGAGAAGACCCAGTACTTC. Translated, it gives CASSSGLAGPEKTQYF. Filled out from reference TRBV5-4 and TRBJ2-5, the complete variable domain reads ETGVTQSPTHLIKTRGQQVTLRCSSQSGHNTVSWYQQALGQGPQFIFQYYREEENGRGNFPPRFSGLQFPNYSSELNVNALELDDSALYLCASSSGLAGPEKTQYFGPGTRLLVL.

On this clone: The same CDR3 arises from other DNA sequences in this sample as well. J is TRBJ1-6 and V is TRBV6-1; D gene unclear. This CDR3 comprises 13 residues. Trimming cost V 0 bases and J 7 bases, with 4 bases left between them. The germline gives CDR1 MNHNS, CDR2 SASEGT. This CDR3 reads CASSEARNSPLHF. CDR3 nucleotides: TGTGCCAGCAGTGAAGCGAGGAATTCACCCCTCCACTTT.

CDR3 sequence reads: CASSLRFKAEAFF. DNA for the CDR3: TGTGCCAGCAGTTTAAGATTCAAGGCTGAAGCTTTCTTT. J is TRBJ1-1 and V is TRBV27; D not resolved. Germline loops: CDR1 MNHEY, CDR2 SMNVEV (reference sequence). The CDR3 extends over 13 amino acids. V was clipped by 2 bases and J by 6 bases, with 10 bases between them.

This clone was recorded once. The chain carries TRBV5-4 and TRBJ2-3, with 7 bases identical to TRBD2. This CDR3 has 15 residues. Germline values: CDR1 SGHNT, CDR2 YYREEE (reference sequence). V gave up 0 bases and J gave up 3 bases; unmatched junction bases: 4. The CDR3 loop is CASSLDGGGTDTQYF. DNA for the CDR3: TGTGCCAGCAGCTTGGATGGCGGGGGTACAGATACGCAGTATTTT. Full variable domain (outside the CDR3, taken from reference TRBV5-4 and TRBJ2-3): ETGVTQSPTHLIKTRGQQVTLRCSSQSGHNTVSWYQQALGQGPQFIFQYYREEENGRGNFPPRFSGLQFPNYSSELNVNALELDDSALYLCASSLDGGGTDTQYFGPGTRLTVL.

Points on this clone: In the same sample, other DNA sequences code for this CDR3. V gene TRBV5-1 combines with J gene TRBJ2-7; TRBD1 agrees at 9 bases. With 4 bases clipped from V and 2 bases from J, the junction kept 10 bases outside the gene matches. The CDR3 contains 16 residues. The V gene's germline CDR1 is SGHRS and CDR2 YFSETQ. CDR3 residues: CASSLGGQGRTYEQYF. The DNA of the CDR3 is TGCGCCAGCAGCCTGGGAGGACAGGGGAGAACCTACGAGCAGTACTTC.

This clone was seen once. V and J are TRBV19 and TRBJ1-6; D may be TRBD1 (5 bases). The CDR3 has 14 residues. CDR1 and CDR2 from the germline V gene are LNHDA and SQIVND (reference sequence). V was cut by 6 bases and J by 10 bases, with 16 bases left in between. In DNA form, the CDR3 reads TGTGCCAGTAGGAGCCGGGACGGTTCCTCACCCCTCCACTTT. It yields the protein CASRSRDGSSPLHF.

The table lists this clone with a count of one. The chain links TRBV7-3 to TRBJ1-5; maybe TRBD1 (6 bases). The germline CDR1 and CDR2 sequences are SGHTA and FQGTGA. This CDR3 comprises 15 residues. The V and J ends lost 2 bases and 6 bases respectively, with 14 bases between them. CDR3 DNA sequence: TGTGCCAGCAGCTTAGACTCGGGGGCCGCTCAGCCCCAGCATTTT. Protein: CASSLDSGAAQPQHF.

Note on this clone: Mismatch with germline at one junction end may stem from a read error. The chain couples TRBV7-7 to TRBJ2-7, with a weak D call TRBD2 (5 bases). Per the germline V gene, CDR1 is SSHAT and CDR2 is FNYEAQ (reference sequence). The CDR3 is made up of 14 amino acids. The CDR3 DNA follows: TGTGCTAGCAGCTTAGCGAGTTCTTCGGACGAGCAGTACTTC. It encodes CASSLASSSDEQYF.

This clone was observed a single time. This sequence joins TRBV5-1 and TRBJ2-3; the match to TRBD2 covers 11 bases. This CDR3 comprises 15 residues. Germline V CDR1 and CDR2: SGHRS, YFSETQ. With 2 bases clipped from V and 6 bases from J, the junction kept 5 bases outside the gene matches. This CDR3 is CASSLQTSGADTQYF. The CDR3 nucleotides read TGCGCCAGCAGCTTACAGACTAGCGGGGCCGATACGCAGTATTTT.